Listed below are T cell receptor beta chains from one sample, sequenced in a study of response to subunit inactivated influenza vaccine. TCRdb called the RT-PCR reads again in MiXCR, with one record for every CDR3 protein. The sample records hundreds of thousands of distinct CDR3 sequences, over 9% being singletons. These same records also appear under a second study, on T cells expressing NK-cell markers.

The specimen comprised PBMCs from blood, sampled on the day of vaccination. Receptors were obtained from a middle-aged man who received an inactivated influenza vaccine. The CDR3 runs from the conserved cysteine through the conserved F or W. The D gene is left open where the match is weak. Size is omitted from some rows. Given values are once, few, many or a class for expanded clones.

clone_size	d_call	v_call	j_call	cdr3_nt	cdr3_aa
many	NA	TRBV4-2	TRBJ2-4	TGTGCCAGCAGCCAAGAGAAGGGAACAGGGAATTACAAAAACATTCAGTACTTC	CASSQEKGTGNYKNIQYF
few	NA	TRBV3-1	TRBJ2-5	TGTGCCAGCAGCCAAGAATCACGTCAAGAGACCCAGTACTTC	CASSQESRQETQYF
many	NA	TRBV12-3/TRBV12-4	TRBJ2-2	TGTGCCAGCAGTCCCCGAGACAGGGGAGGGACCGGGGAGCTGTTTTTT	CASSPRDRGGTGELFF
NA	NA	TRBV5-1	TRBJ2-7	TGCGCCAGCAGCTTGGTCCAGATGAGCGCCTACTCCTACGAGCAGTACTTC	CASSLVQMSAYSYEQYF
NA	NA	TRBV6-2/TRBV6-3	TRBJ2-7	TGTGCCATTTCTCCCCCCCGGCGGACAGCAGGCCACGAGCAGTACTTC	CAISPPRRTAGHEQYF
NA	NA	TRBV7-2	TRBJ2-2	TGTGCCAGCAGCTTACCGGTGAAGGGCACCGGGGAGCTGTTTTTT	CASSLPVKGTGELFF
NA	NA	TRBV6-2/TRBV6-3	TRBJ1-6	TGTGCCAGCAGTACTGACCCGTTGACCCTCCACTTT	CASSTDPLTLHF
few	NA	TRBV5-4	TRBJ2-1	TGTGCCAGCAGCTTGGGGAGGATTGAGCAGTTCTTC	CASSLGRIEQFF
many	NA	TRBV27	TRBJ1-2	TGTGCCAGCAGTTTATCTGGGGGAAGCTATGGCTACACCTTC	CASSLSGGSYGYTF
few	TRBD2	TRBV7-9	TRBJ2-1	TGTGCCAGCAGCAGTAGCGGGAGAGATGAGCAGTTCTTC	CASSSSGRDEQFF
NA	TRBD1	TRBV5-1	TRBJ2-4	TGCGCCAGCAGCGAGGGACAGGGGTCGGCCAAAAACATTCAGTACTTC	CASSEGQGSAKNIQYF
few	NA	TRBV12-3/TRBV12-4	TRBJ2-1	TGTGCCAGCAGTTTCAGGGGACCGCGCAATGAGCAGTTCTTC	CASSFRGPRNEQFF
NA	NA	TRBV4-3	TRBJ2-7	TGCGCCAGCAGCCGAAAATCAGGGAACGAGCAGTACTTC	CASSRKSGNEQYF
NA	TRBD2	TRBV27	TRBJ2-3	TGTGCCAGCAGTTATAGCGGGAGGGTTACAGATACGCAGTATTTT	CASSYSGRVTDTQYF
NA	NA	TRBV28	TRBJ2-5	TGTGCCAGCAGCGAGGCCCCGCGATGGACCCAGTACTTC	CASSEAPRWTQYF
NA	NA	TRBV6-2/TRBV6-3	TRBJ2-1	TGTGCCAGCAGTACCCTAGTTCGGGGGGCGAGGGATGAGCAGTTCTTC	CASSTLVRGARDEQFF
NA	NA	TRBV4-1	TRBJ2-7	TGCGCCAGCAGCCAAGTAGGAACCTCCTACGAGCAGTACTTC	CASSQVGTSYEQYF
few	NA	TRBV30	TRBJ1-1	TGTGCCTGGTCCCCGCGGACAGTTGAAGCTTTCTTT	CAWSPRTVEAFF
few	NA	TRBV4-2	TRBJ2-1	TGTGCCAGCAGCCTGGTGGACACGGGCAATGAGCAGTTCTTC	CASSLVDTGNEQFF
NA	NA	TRBV6-2/TRBV6-3	TRBJ2-5	TGTGCCAGCAGTTACTCGATTTCCCCCGGAGAGACCCAGTACTTC	CASSYSISPGETQYF
NA	TRBD1	TRBV6-2/TRBV6-3	TRBJ2-7	TGTGCCAGCAGTTACGATCCAGACCTCACAGGGGTCGTGTACGAGCAGTACTTC	CASSYDPDLTGVVYEQYF
many	NA	TRBV5-1	TRBJ1-1	TGCGCCAGCAGCTTGGTCCAATACAGGGAAACCCGACTGAACACTGAAGCTTTCTTT	CASSLVQYRETRLNTEAFF
few	NA	TRBV10-2	TRBJ2-7	TGCGCCAGTCAGGGTTCCTACGAGCAGTACTTC	CASQGSYEQYF
few	TRBD2	TRBV14	TRBJ2-1	TGTGCCAGCAGCAGGGTAGCGGGAGGGCCGCGGAATGAGCAGTTCTTC	CASSRVAGGPRNEQFF
NA	TRBD2	TRBV25-1	TRBJ2-3	TGTGCCAGCAGTGAACTAATACTAGCGGGCCTCCCCACAGATACGCAGTATTTT	CASSELILAGLPTDTQYF
few	TRBD2	TRBV28	TRBJ2-4	TGTGCCAGCAGTTCCCTTCGTAGTCAGACTAGCGGTAGAAACATTCAGTACTTC	CASSSLRSQTSGRNIQYF
many	TRBD1	TRBV4-2	TRBJ1-1	TGTGCCAGCAGCCAAATGGACAGGGGCACTGAAGCTTTCTTT	CASSQMDRGTEAFF
few	TRBD2	TRBV5-1	TRBJ2-1	TGCGCCAGCTCGGGGGCGACTAGCGGGGGCACCTACAATGAGCAGTTCTTC	CASSGATSGGTYNEQFF
few	NA	TRBV7-9	TRBJ2-1	TGTGCCAGCAGCTCACAGACTAGAAGAGACTACAATGAGCAGTTCTTC	CASSSQTRRDYNEQFF
NA	TRBD2	TRBV25-1	TRBJ2-5	TGTGCCAGCAGTGTCACAGGACTAGCGGCGACCCAGTACTTC	CASSVTGLAATQYF
many	TRBD1	TRBV29-1	TRBJ2-2	TGCAGCGCAGGGGTCGGGACAGGATGGACCGGGGAGCTGTTTTTT	CSAGVGTGWTGELFF
NA	TRBD1	TRBV19	TRBJ1-5	TGTGCCAGTAGTATACCCGGGACAGGGTATATTCTAGGCAATCAGCCCCAGCATTTT	CASSIPGTGYILGNQPQHF
many	NA	TRBV20-1	TRBJ2-1	TGCAGTGCTAGAGATATGGGCACCCACAATGAGCAGTTCTTC	CSARDMGTHNEQFF
few	NA	TRBV20-1	TRBJ2-7	TGCAGTGCTAGTCCCCGGACTCTTTCCTGGGAGCAGTACTTC	CSASPRTLSWEQYF
NA	NA	TRBV5-1	TRBJ2-3	TGCGCCAGCAGCTTGGATACAGCGGATACGCAGTATTTT	CASSLDTADTQYF
NA	NA	TRBV6-5	TRBJ2-3	TGTGCCAGCAGTTACTCGACGGGACAATCACTGTATTTT	CASSYSTGQSLYF
NA	TRBD2	TRBV6-2/TRBV6-3	TRBJ2-1	TGTGCCAGCAGTTATGGACCCGGGACTAGCATCAATGAGCAGTTCTTC	CASSYGPGTSINEQFF
many	NA	TRBV6-5	TRBJ1-5	TGTGCCAGCAGTTACTCAGGGGGATTACTTCAGCCCCAGCATTTT	CASSYSGGLLQPQHF
NA	NA	TRBV7-6	TRBJ2-3	TGTGCCAGCAGCTTACCCAGTCGCACAGATACGCAGTATTTT	CASSLPSRTDTQYF
many	TRBD2	TRBV5-5	TRBJ2-4	TGTGCCAGCAGCCCGCTGCGGGCGGGAGGGATGGGAAGGGACATTCAGTACTTC	CASSPLRAGGMGRDIQYF
NA	NA	TRBV6-5	TRBJ1-3	TGTGCCAGCAGTTACTCGTTGGAAACCCGCTCTGGAAACACCATATATTTT	CASSYSLETRSGNTIYF
few	NA	TRBV28	TRBJ2-4	TGTGCCAGCAGCCCCGTAGGGCTAGCCAAAAACATTCAGTACTTC	CASSPVGLAKNIQYF
NA	TRBD2	TRBV4-1	TRBJ2-1	TGCGCCAGCAGCCAAGATCGGACTAGCGGGAGCTCCTACAATGAGCAGTTCTTC	CASSQDRTSGSSYNEQFF
few	TRBD1	TRBV4-2	TRBJ2-1	TGTGCCAGCAGCCTGTATACGGGACAGGGCTACAATGAGCAGTTCTTC	CASSLYTGQGYNEQFF
few	TRBD1	TRBV7-8	TRBJ2-7	TGTGCCAGCAGCTTAGGACCCGGTGGGACAGGGGGCGGTTACGAGCAGTACTTC	CASSLGPGGTGGGYEQYF
few	NA	TRBV6-2/TRBV6-3	TRBJ2-1	TGTGCCAGCAGTCTCGGTGACCTGTCCTACAATGAGCAGTTCTTC	CASSLGDLSYNEQFF